This T cell receptor (beta chain) was recovered during a study of T-cell reconstitution after alpha-beta-depleted transplantation in children. This clonotype appeared a few times. Germline CDR1 SGHRS, CDR2 YFSETQ. Trimming took off 6 bases at V and 3 bases at J, with 21 bases between the two ends. This CDR3 is 16 amino acids long. Unique molecular identifiers were used to barcode this TCRbeta library. Each CDR3 protein gets one entry after TCRdb re-called the PCR reads with MiXCR. The repertoire consists of some 180,000 distinct CDR3 sequences, with about 6.6% occurring once and the leading ten covering more than 5.5%.

This receptor was obtained from a boy between 2 and 10 years old with acute lymphoblastic leukemia, due to receive a stem cell transplant. The chain joins TRBV5-1 to TRBJ1-2; D remains unclear. Material: PBMCs, obtained before TCRalphabeta/CD19-depleted stem cell transplant. CDR3 sequence (DNA): TGCGCCAGCACCCCCGACGGGAGCTTCAACCACTATGGCTACACCTTC. Translating it yields CASTPDGSFNHYGYTF.